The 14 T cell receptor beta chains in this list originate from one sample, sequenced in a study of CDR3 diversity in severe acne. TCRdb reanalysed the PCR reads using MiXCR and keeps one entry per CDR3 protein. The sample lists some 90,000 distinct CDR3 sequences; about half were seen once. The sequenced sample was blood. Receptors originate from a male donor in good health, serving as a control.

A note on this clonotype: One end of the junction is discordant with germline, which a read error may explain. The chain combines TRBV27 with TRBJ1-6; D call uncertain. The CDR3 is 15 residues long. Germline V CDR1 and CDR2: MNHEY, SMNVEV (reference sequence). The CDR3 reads CASSSTGSTRSPLHF. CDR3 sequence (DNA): TGCGCCAGCAGTTCCACCGGGAGCACGAGGTCGCCCCTCCACTTT.

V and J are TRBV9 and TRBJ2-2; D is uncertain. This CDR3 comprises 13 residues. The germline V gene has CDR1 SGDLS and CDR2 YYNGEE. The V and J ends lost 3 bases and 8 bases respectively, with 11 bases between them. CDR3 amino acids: CASSGPLGGELFF. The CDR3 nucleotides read TGTGCCAGCAGCGGACCGTTAGGTGGGGAGCTGTTTTTT.

CDR3 region: CASSQVYGGRLAEQYF. The CDR3 DNA sequence: TGCGCCAGCAGCCAAGTTTATGGCGGGAGGCTCGCCGAGCAGTACTTC. The chain is built from TRBV4-1 and TRBJ2-7; 8 bases are a match to TRBD2. The CDR3 runs to 16 residues. CDR1 MGHRA and CDR2 YSYEKL come from the germline V gene. Trimming took 1 base from V and 6 from J; bases not matched to a gene: 11.

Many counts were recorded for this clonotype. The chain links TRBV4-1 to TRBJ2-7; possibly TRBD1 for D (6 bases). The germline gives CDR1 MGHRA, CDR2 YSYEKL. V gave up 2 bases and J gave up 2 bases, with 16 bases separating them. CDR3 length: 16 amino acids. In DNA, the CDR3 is TGCGCCAGCAGCCAATTTAGCACAGGGTGGGCCTACGAGCAGTACTTC. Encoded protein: CASSQFSTGWAYEQYF.

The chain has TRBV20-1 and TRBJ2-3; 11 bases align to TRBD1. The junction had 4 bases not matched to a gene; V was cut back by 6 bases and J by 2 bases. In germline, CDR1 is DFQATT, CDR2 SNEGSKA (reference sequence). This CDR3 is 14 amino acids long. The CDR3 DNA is TGCAGTGCAAGGGACAGGGGGGCCACAGATACGCAGTATTTT. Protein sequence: CSARDRGATDTQYF.

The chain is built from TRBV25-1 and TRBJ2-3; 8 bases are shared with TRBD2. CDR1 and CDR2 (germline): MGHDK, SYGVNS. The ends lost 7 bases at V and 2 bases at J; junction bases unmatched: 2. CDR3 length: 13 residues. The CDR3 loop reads CASIAGITDTQYF. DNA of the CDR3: TGTGCCAGCATAGCGGGGATCACAGATACGCAGTATTTT. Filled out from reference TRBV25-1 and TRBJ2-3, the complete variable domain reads EADIYQTPRYLVIGTGKKITLECSQTMGHDKMYWYQQDPGMELHLIHYSYGVNSTEKGDLSSESTVSRIRTEHFPLTLESARPSHTSQYLCASIAGITDTQYFGPGTRLTVL.

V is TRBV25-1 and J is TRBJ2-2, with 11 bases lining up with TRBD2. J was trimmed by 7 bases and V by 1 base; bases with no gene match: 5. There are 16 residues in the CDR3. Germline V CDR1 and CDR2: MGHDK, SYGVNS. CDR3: CASSEFTSGSVGELFF. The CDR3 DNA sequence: TGTGCCAGCAGTGAATTTACTAGCGGGAGTGTCGGGGAGCTGTTTTTT.

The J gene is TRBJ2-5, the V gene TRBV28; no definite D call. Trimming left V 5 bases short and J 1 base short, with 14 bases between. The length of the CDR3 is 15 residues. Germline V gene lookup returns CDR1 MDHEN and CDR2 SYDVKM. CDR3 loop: CASSTPSNPQETQYF. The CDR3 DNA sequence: TGTGCCAGCAGTACGCCCTCCAACCCCCAAGAGACCCAGTACTTC.

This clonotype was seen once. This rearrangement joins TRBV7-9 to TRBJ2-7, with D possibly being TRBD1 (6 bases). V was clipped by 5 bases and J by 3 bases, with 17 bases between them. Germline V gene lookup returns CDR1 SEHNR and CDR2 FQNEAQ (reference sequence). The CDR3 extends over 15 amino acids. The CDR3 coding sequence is TGTGCCAGCAGCCCGGGCCAGGGACACCTCTACGAGCAGTACTTC. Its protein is CASSPGQGHLYEQYF.

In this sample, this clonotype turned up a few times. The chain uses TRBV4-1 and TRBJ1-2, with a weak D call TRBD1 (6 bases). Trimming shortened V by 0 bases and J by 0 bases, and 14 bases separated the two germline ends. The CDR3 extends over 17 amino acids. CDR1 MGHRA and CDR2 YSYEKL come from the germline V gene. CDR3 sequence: CASSQDALGATNYGYTF. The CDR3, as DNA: TGCGCCAGCAGCCAAGATGCGTTGGGGGCCACTAACTATGGCTACACCTTC.

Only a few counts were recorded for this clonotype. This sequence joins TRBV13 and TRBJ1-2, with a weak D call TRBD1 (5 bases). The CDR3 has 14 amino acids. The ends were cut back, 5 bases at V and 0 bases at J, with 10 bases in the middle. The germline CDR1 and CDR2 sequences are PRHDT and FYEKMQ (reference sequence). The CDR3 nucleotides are TGTGCCAGCAGCATTCGGGGGACTAACTATGGCTACACCTTC. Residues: CASSIRGTNYGYTF.

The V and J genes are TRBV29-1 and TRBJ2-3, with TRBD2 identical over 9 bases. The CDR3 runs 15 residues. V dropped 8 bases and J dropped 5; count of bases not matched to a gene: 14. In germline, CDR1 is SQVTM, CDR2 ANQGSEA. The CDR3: CSSFDIAGVVDTQYF. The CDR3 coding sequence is TGCAGCAGTTTCGATATAGCGGGAGTGGTAGATACGCAGTATTTT.

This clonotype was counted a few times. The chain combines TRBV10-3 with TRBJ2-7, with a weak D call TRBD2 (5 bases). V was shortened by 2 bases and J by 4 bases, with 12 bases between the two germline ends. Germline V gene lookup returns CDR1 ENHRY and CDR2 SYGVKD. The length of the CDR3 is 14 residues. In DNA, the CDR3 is TGTGCCATCAGTGAGATTAGCGAGAGATACGAGCAGTACTTC. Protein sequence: CAISEISERYEQYF.

This chain's CDR3 is CASSLMALQETQYF. In DNA, the CDR3 is TGTGCCAGCAGTTTAATGGCCCTCCAAGAGACCCAGTACTTC. The V and J genes are TRBV25-1 and TRBJ2-5; D not resolved. The CDR3 spans 14 residues. Deletions cut 5 bases from V and 1 base from J, with 11 bases between. The germline CDR1 and CDR2 sequences are MGHDK and SYGVNS.